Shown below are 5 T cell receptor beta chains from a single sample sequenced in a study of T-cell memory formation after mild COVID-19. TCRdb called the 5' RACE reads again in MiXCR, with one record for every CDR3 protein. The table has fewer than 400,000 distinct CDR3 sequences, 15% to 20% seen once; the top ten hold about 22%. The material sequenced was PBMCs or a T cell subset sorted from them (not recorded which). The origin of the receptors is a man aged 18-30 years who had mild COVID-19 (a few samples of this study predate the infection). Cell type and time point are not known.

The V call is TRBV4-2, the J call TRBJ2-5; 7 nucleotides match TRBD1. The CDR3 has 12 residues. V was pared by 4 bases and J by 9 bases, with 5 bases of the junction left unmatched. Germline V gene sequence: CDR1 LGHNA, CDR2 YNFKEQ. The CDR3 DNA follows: TGTGCCAGCAGCCGGAACAGGGGAGCCCAGTACTTC. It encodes CASSRNRGAQYF.

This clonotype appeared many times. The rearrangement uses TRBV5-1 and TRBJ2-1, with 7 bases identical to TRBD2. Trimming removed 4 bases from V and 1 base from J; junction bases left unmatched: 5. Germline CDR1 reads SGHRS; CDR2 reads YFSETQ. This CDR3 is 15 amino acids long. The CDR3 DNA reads TGCGCCAGCAGCATACGGGGGGAGTCCTACAATGAGCAGTTCTTC. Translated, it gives CASSIRGESYNEQFF.

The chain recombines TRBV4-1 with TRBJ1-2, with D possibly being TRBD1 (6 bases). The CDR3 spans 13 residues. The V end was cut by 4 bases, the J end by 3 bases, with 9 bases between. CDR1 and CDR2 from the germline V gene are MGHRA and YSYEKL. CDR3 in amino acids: CASSRRQDYGYTF. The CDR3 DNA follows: TGCGCCAGCAGCCGCCGACAGGACTATGGCTACACCTTC.

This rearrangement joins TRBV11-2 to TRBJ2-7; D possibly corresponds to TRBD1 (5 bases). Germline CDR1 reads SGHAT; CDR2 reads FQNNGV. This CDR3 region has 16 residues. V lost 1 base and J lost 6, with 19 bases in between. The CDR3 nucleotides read TGTGCCAGCAGCTTAGGGGGCGTAGTGGGATTAAGCGAGCAGTACTTC. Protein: CASSLGGVVGLSEQYF.

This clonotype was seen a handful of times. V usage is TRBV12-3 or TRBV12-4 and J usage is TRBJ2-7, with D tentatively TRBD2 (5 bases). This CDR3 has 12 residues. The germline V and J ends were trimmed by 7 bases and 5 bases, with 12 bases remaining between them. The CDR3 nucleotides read TGTGCCAGCACCCCGGGGAGCAACGAGCAGTACTTC. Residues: CASTPGSNEQYF.